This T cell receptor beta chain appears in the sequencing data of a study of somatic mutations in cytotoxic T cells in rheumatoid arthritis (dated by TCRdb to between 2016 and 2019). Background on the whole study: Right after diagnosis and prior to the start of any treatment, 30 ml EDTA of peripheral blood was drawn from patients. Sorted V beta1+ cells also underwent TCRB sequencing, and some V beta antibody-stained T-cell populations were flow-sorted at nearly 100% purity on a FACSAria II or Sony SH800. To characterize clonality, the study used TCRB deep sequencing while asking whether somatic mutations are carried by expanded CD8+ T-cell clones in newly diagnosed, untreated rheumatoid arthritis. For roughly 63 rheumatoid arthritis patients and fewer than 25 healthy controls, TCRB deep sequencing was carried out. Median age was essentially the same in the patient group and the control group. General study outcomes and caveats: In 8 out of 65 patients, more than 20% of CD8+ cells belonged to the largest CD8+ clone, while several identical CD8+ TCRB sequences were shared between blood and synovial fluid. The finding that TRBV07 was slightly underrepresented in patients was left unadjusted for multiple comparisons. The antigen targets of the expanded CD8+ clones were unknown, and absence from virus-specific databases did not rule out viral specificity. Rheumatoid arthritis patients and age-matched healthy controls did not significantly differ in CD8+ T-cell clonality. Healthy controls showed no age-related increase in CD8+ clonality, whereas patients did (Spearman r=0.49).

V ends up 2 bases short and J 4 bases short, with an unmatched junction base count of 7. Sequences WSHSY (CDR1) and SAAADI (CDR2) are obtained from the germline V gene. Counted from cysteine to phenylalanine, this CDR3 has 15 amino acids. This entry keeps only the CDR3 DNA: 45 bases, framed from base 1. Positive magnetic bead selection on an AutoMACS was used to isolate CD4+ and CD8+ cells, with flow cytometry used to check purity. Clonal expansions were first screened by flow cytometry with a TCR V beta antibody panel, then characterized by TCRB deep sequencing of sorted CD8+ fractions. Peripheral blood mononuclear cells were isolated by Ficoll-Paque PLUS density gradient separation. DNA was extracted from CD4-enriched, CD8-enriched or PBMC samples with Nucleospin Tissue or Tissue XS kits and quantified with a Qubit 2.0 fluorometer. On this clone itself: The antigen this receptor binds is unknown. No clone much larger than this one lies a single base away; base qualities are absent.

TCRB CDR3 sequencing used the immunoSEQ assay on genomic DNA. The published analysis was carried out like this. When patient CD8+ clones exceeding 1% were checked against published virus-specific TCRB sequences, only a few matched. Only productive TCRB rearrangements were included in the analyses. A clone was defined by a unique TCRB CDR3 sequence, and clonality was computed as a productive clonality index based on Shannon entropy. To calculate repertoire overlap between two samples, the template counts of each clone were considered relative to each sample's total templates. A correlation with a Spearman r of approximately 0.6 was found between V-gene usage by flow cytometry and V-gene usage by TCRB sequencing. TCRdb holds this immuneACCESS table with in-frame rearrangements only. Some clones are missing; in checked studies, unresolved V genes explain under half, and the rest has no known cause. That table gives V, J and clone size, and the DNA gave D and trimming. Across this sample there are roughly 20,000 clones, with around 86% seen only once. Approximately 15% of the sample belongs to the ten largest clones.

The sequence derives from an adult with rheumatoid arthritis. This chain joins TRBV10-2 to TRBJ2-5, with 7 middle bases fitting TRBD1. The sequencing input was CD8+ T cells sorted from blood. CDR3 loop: CASSEERGRLETQYF. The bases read TGCGCCAGCAGTGAGGAAAGGGGGCGGTTAGAGACCCAGTACTTC.